This is a list of T cell receptor beta chains from one sample in a study of blood T cells in healthy people across ages. One entry per CDR3 protein, called by TCRdb with MiXCR from the 5' RACE reads. The table lists about 560,000 distinct CDR3 sequences, 27% of them singletons. These data were likewise used in another study, on T cells of mothers and their children.

The sequenced material came from blood. All receptors derive from a boy aged 2 to 10 in good health. Both conserved end residues are part of each CDR3. D genes are given only for firm matches. Clone sizes are given selectively: once, few, many, or a class where the clone is expanded.

D,J,V,size,CDR3,DNA
TRBD2,TRBJ2-7,TRBV6-2/TRBV6-3,many,CASSYSGLAGVLAYEQYF,TGTGCCAGCAGTTACTCGGGACTAGCGGGAGTTCTCGCCTACGAGCAGTACTTC
TRBD2,TRBJ2-7,TRBV20-1,.,CSARKREGLSYEQYF,TGCAGTGCTCGAAAGCGGGAGGGCCTGTCCTACGAGCAGTACTTC
TRBD2,TRBJ2-3,TRBV5-1,many,CASSWTSGSTDTQYF,TGCGCCAGCAGCTGGACTAGCGGGAGCACAGATACGCAGTATTTT
.,TRBJ2-7,TRBV5-1,few,CASNLRLGGREQYF,TGCGCCAGCAACTTGAGGCTAGGGGGAAGGGAGCAGTACTTC
.,TRBJ2-4,TRBV12-3/TRBV12-4,many,CASSLGSPVKNIQYF,TGTGCCAGCAGTTTAGGGAGTCCAGTCAAAAACATTCAGTACTTC
.,TRBJ1-5,TRBV6-1,.,CASCRGVSNQPQHF,TGTGCCAGCTGCCGGGGGGTTAGCAATCAGCCCCAGCATTTT
.,TRBJ1-4,TRBV5-1,.,CTSSPGGNFATNEKLFF,TGCACCAGCAGCCCGGGGGGAAATTTTGCAACTAATGAAAAACTGTTTTTT
TRBD1,TRBJ1-2,TRBV6-5,.,CASSFFDFPGQKLYGYTF,TGTGCCAGCAGTTTTTTCGATTTTCCGGGACAGAAATTATATGGCTACACCTTC
.,TRBJ1-4,TRBV14,.,CASSHGGGTTNEKLFF,TGTGCCAGCAGCCACGGGGGGGGGACTACTAATGAAAAACTGTTTTTT
.,TRBJ1-4,TRBV7-2,.,CASSLLGGAGFNEKLFF,TGTGCCAGCAGCTTATTAGGGGGTGCGGGGTTTAATGAAAAACTGTTTTTT
TRBD1,TRBJ1-3,TRBV12-5,.,CASGAPGTGVGNTIYF,TGTGCTAGTGGTGCCCCTGGGACAGGGGTAGGAAACACCATATATTTT
.,TRBJ1-2,TRBV5-1,.,CASSFRRGPTGNGYTF,TGCGCCAGCAGTTTTCGACGGGGACCCACAGGGAATGGCTACACCTTC
.,TRBJ2-5,TRBV20-1,many,CSARAETQYF,TGCAGTGCTAGAGCAGAGACCCAGTACTTC
.,TRBJ1-2,TRBV24-1,.,CATSDFGDGYTF,TGTGCCACCAGTGATTTTGGGGATGGCTACACCTTC
TRBD2,TRBJ2-5,TRBV6-5,few,CASSYPTSGSGETQYF,TGTGCCAGCAGTTACCCGACTAGCGGGAGCGGAGAGACCCAGTACTTC
.,TRBJ2-3,TRBV10-3,.,CAIRGGTDTQYF,TGTGCCATCAGGGGAGGCACAGATACGCAGTACTTT
.,TRBJ2-1,TRBV15,.,CATSRAQHNEQFF,TGTGCCACCAGCAGAGCCCAGCACAATGAGCAGTTCTTC
.,TRBJ1-2,TRBV29-1,few,CSVAGAAAYGYTF,TGCAGCGTTGCTGGGGCGGCGGCCTATGGCTACACCTTC
.,TRBJ2-7,TRBV7-2,.,CASSLGATGAYEQYF,TGTGCCAGCAGCTTAGGGGCCACGGGGGCCTACGAGCAGTACTTC
.,TRBJ2-3,TRBV27,.,CASSPSPGGTDTQYF,TGTGCCAGCAGTCCGTCGCCCGGGGGCACAGATACGCAGTATTTT
.,TRBJ2-7,TRBV12-3/TRBV12-4,.,CASSSRGEYEQYF,TGTGCCAGCAGTTCCCGTGGTGAGTACGAGCAGTACTTC
.,TRBJ2-1,TRBV12-5,.,CASGHTNRTRIWDEQFF,TGTGCTAGTGGCCATACTAACAGGACAAGGATCTGGGATGAGCAGTTCTTC
TRBD1,TRBJ1-1,TRBV7-9,few,CASSSWDRNTEAFF,TGTGCCAGCAGCTCGTGGGACAGGAACACTGAAGCTTTCTTT
TRBD2,TRBJ2-1,TRBV5-5,few,CASSLERGDDEQFF,TGTGCCAGCAGCTTGGAGCGGGGGGATGATGAGCAGTTCTTC
TRBD1,TRBJ2-5,TRBV4-3,few,CASSQRLGTDPPETQYF,TGCGCCAGCAGCCAACGTCTAGGGACAGACCCCCCAGAGACCCAGTACTTC
TRBD1,TRBJ2-2,TRBV11-2,few,CASSSWTGPNTGELFF,TGTGCCAGCAGCTCTTGGACAGGGCCGAACACCGGGGAGCTGTTTTTT
.,TRBJ2-1,TRBV10-2,.,CASSKLAYNEQFF,TGCGCCAGCAGCAAACTGGCATACAATGAGCAGTTCTTC
TRBD1,TRBJ2-7,TRBV10-3,few,CAISEGQGSSYEQYF,TGTGCCATCAGTGAGGGACAGGGAAGCTCCTACGAGCAGTACTTC
.,TRBJ2-7,TRBV29-1,.,CSVVYFGGGYEQYF,TGCAGCGTTGTCTACTTCGGTGGGGGCTACGAGCAGTACTTC
TRBD1,TRBJ2-5,TRBV10-3,.,CAISVDRGVETQYF,TGTGCCATCAGTGTAGACAGGGGGGTGGAGACCCAGTACTTC
TRBD1,TRBJ2-2,TRBV5-1,few,CASSGAGTEITGELFF,TGCGCCAGCAGCGGAGCCGGGACAGAGATCACCGGGGAGCTGTTTTTT
.,TRBJ2-3,TRBV20-1,few,CSAPGQSTDTQYF,TGCAGTGCTCCTGGACAGAGCACAGATACGCAGTATTTT
.,TRBJ1-4,TRBV20-1,few,CSASSGAPNEKLFF,TGCAGTGCTAGTTCGGGGGCACCTAATGAAAAACTGTTTTTT
.,TRBJ2-4,TRBV2,once,CASSESQQRGAKNIQYF,TGTGCCAGCAGTGAAAGTCAACAGCGAGGGGCCAAAAACATTCAGTACTTC
.,TRBJ2-7,TRBV7-6,.,CASSARTGNEQYF,TGTGCCAGCAGCGCCCGGACTGGGAACGAGCAGTACTTC
.,TRBJ2-7,TRBV7-2,.,CASSSSGGRYEQYF,TGTGCCAGCAGCTCATCCGGGGGGCGGTACGAGCAGTACTTC
.,TRBJ2-1,TRBV5-5,.,CASSLTRQAKYNEQFF,TGTGCCAGCAGCTTAACTCGACAGGCAAAATACAATGAGCAGTTCTTC
.,TRBJ2-3,TRBV3-1,.,CASSQALTSTDTQYF,TGTGCCAGCAGCCAAGCCCTGACTAGCACAGATACGCAGTATTTT
.,TRBJ2-1,TRBV3-1,few,CASSQDPGGYNEQFF,TGTGCCAGCAGCCAAGATCCCGGAGGCTACAATGAGCAGTTCTTC
.,TRBJ2-7,TRBV12-3/TRBV12-4,.,CASSLTISYEQYF,TGTGCCAGCAGCTTGACAATTTCCTACGAGCAGTACTTC
TRBD2,TRBJ2-7,TRBV11-2,.,CASSLVLAGGPAYEQYF,TGTGCCAGCAGCTTAGTTCTAGCGGGAGGGCCGGCCTACGAGCAGTACTTC
.,TRBJ2-1,TRBV7-2,.,CASSPRESPNEQFF,TGTGCCAGCAGCCCCCGAGAGTCCCCAAATGAGCAGTTCTTC
.,TRBJ2-1,TRBV6-2/TRBV6-3,.,CASQSSYNEQFF,TGTGCCAGTCAATCCTCCTACAATGAGCAGTTCTTC